This TCR beta chain was observed in a study of T cell responses to AZD1222 COVID-19 vaccine. Sequencing was performed with immunoSEQ multiplex PCR; in TCRdb, only in-frame clones are kept and a portion is missing. The repertoire holds roughly 150,000 clones, with approximately 90% as singletons. CDR1 and CDR2 from the germline V gene are SGHTA and FQGNSA. V lost 1 base and J lost 0, with 4 bases in between. CDR3 size: 15 residues. Timing groups of about 4 and about 12 weeks for second doses were pooled. The rearrangement joins TRBV7-2 to TRBJ1-6; D unresolved. The source of this sequence is an adult who received the AZD1222 COVID-19 vaccine. Sequences were derived from peripheral blood, sampled 28 days after the second AZD1222 dose. Here the CDR3 reads CASSLENSYNSPLHF. The CDR3 DNA sequence: TGTGCCAGCAGCTTAGAAAACTCCTATAATTCACCCCTCCACTTT.